These 19 T cell receptor beta chains were all obtained from the same sample, sequenced in a study of cytomegalovirus exposure and HLA in healthy donors. PCR primers comprised 60 Vbeta and 13 Jbeta primers. The method was immunoSEQ multiplex PCR; TCRdb's version includes in-frame clones alone and lacks a portion of them. The repertoire holds tens of thousands of clones, with about 83% as singletons. The sequencing sample was made of PBMCs. Receptors originate from a man aged 25 to 45 in good health and CMV-seronegative.

On this clone: At one boundary the junction diverges from the germline segment, which might be a read error. The chain has TRBV14 and TRBJ2-6, with D possibly TRBD1 on 5 matching bases. The CDR3 runs 13 residues. The germline V gene has CDR1 SGHDN and CDR2 FVKESK. The CDR3 is CASSLLGANVPTF. In DNA, the CDR3 is TGTGCCAGCAGCCTTCTAGGGGCCAACGTCCCGACTTTC.

The chain carries TRBV6-5 and TRBJ2-1; D gene ambiguous. The CDR3 contains 13 residues. The germline V and J ends were trimmed by 0 bases and 8 bases, with 8 bases remaining between them. CDR1 and CDR2 from the germline V gene are MNHEY and SVGAGI. This CDR3 is CASSYSVGDEQFF. The CDR3, as DNA: TGTGCCAGCAGTTACTCGGTCGGTGATGAGCAGTTCTTC.

This sequence joins TRBV15 and TRBJ2-3; tentatively, D is TRBD2 (5 bases). The CDR3 has 15 amino acids. Germline V gene lookup returns CDR1 LNHNV and CDR2 YYDKDF (reference sequence). V lost 0 bases and J 7 bases, leaving 14 bases between the germline ends. The CDR3 bases are TGTGCCACCAGCAGAGAGAGGGAGCGACTTTATACGCAGTATTTT. It translates to CATSRERERLYTQYF.

This clone was observed a few times. This chain joins TRBV7-9 and TRBJ1-4; no clear D gene. There are 13 residues in the CDR3. The V gene lost 6 bases and the J gene lost 4 bases, with 9 bases spanning the gap. CDR1 is SEHNR, CDR2 FQNEAQ, per germline (reference sequence). CDR3 sequence reads: CASRNGVNEKLFF. The CDR3 coding sequence is TGTGCCAGCAGGAACGGTGTTAATGAAAAACTGTTTTTT.

This chain connects TRBV9 to TRBJ2-3; TRBD1 agrees at 8 bases. This CDR3 is 18 amino acids long. Germline CDR1 is SGDLS and CDR2 is YYNGEE. With V trimmed by 2 bases and J by 0 bases, 11 bases remained unmatched. The CDR3 sequence: CASSVDRDRPISTDTQYF. The CDR3 DNA reads TGTGCCAGCAGCGTTGACCGGGACAGGCCTATTAGCACAGATACGCAGTATTTT.

The V gene is TRBV7-3, the J gene TRBJ2-2; 10 positions match TRBD2. Trimming cost V 5 bases and J 5 bases; bases outside gene matches: 8. CDR3 length: 16 residues. The germline gives CDR1 SGHTA, CDR2 FQGTGA. This CDR3 reads CASSHSAGGVTGELFF. The CDR3 DNA sequence: TGTGCCAGCAGCCATTCAGCGGGGGGGGTAACCGGGGAGCTGTTTTTT.

The rearrangement joins TRBV12-5 to TRBJ2-1; TRBD2 aligns across 14 bases. Trimming at V came to 7 bases and at J to 7 bases, leaving 6 bases not matched to a gene. CDR3 size: 15 residues. Germline CDR1 LGHNT, CDR2 FRNRAP. The chain's CDR3 is CASVNGLAGGNEQFF. The CDR3, as DNA: TGTGCTAGTGTCAACGGACTAGCGGGAGGTAATGAGCAGTTCTTC.

CDR3 amino acids: CASTRTAGSYEQYF. DNA for the CDR3: TGTGCCAGCACCCGTACCGCCGGCTCCTACGAGCAGTACTTC. The chain is built from TRBV6-5 and TRBJ2-7; D unresolved. The CDR3 length is 14 residues. Germline assignment: CDR1 MNHEY and CDR2 SVGAGI. V was clipped by 7 bases and J by 0 bases, with 13 bases between them.

V usage is TRBV5-1 and J usage is TRBJ2-7; a possible D gene is TRBD1 (6 bases). Germline CDR1 and CDR2: SGHRS and YFSETQ. Deletions cut 4 bases from V and 5 bases from J, with 16 bases between. This CDR3 contains 14 residues. CDR3 sequence reads: CASSLVQGRDEQYF. DNA of the CDR3: TGCGCCAGCAGCCTCGTCCAGGGGAGAGACGAGCAGTACTTC.

This chain links TRBV5-1 with TRBJ2-3, with D possibly TRBD2 on 6 matching bases. Germline V gene sequence: CDR1 SGHRS, CDR2 YFSETQ. Between the trimmed V and J ends, which lost 0 bases and 5 bases, there was a span of 19 bases. CDR3 length: 17 amino acids. For the CDR3, the DNA is TGCGCCAGCAGCTTGGGGGCCTTAGGAGGGGCCGGAGATACGCAGTATTTT. It codes for CASSLGALGGAGDTQYF.

The chain carries TRBV2 and TRBJ1-5, with D possibly TRBD1 on 6 matching bases. In germline, CDR1 is SNHLY, CDR2 FYNNEI. The CDR3 runs 16 residues. V gave up 4 bases and J gave up 2 bases, with 15 bases separating them. For the CDR3, the DNA is TGTGCCAGCAGTGCCCTAACAGGGAGCGGCAATCAGCCCCAGCATTTT. Its translation: CASSALTGSGNQPQHF.

In regard to this clone: One junction end disagrees with the germline gene, perhaps due to a read error. The chain couples TRBV7-9 to TRBJ2-7; D may be TRBD1 (6 bases). There are 13 residues in the CDR3. CDR1 SEHNR and CDR2 FQNEAQ come from the germline V gene (reference sequence). CDR3 residues: CSSSITGSNEQYF. In nucleotides, the CDR3 is TGTTCCAGCAGCATTACAGGGTCTAACGAGCAGTACTTC.

The CDR3 DNA reads as TGCGCCAGCAGGGCGGGACTAGCGGGAGATCGGAATGAGCAGTTCTTC. Amino acid sequence: CASRAGLAGDRNEQFF. The chain carries TRBV5-1 and TRBJ2-1; the match to TRBD2 covers 14 bases. The germline gives CDR1 SGHRS, CDR2 YFSETQ. After removal of 5 bases from V and 7 bases from J, the junction contained 8 bases not matched to a gene. The CDR3 length is 16 residues.

This clone was counted only a few times. This chain links TRBV10-3 with TRBJ1-5; no reliable D call. The CDR3 has 15 residues. V lost 2 bases and J lost 2, with 10 bases in between. CDR1 and CDR2 (germline): ENHRY, SYGVKD. The CDR3 sequence is CAISESLMGNQPQHF. CDR3 nucleotide sequence: TGTGCCATCAGTGAGAGCCTCATGGGCAATCAGCCCCAGCATTTT.

The chain couples TRBV7-8 to TRBJ1-3; D is possibly TRBD1 (6 bases). V was shortened by 6 bases and J by 3 bases, with 15 bases between the two germline ends. CDR3 length equals 15 residues. CDR1 and CDR2 from the germline V gene are SGHVS and FQNEAQ. CDR3 loop: CASSHREIRGNTIYF. DNA for the CDR3: TGTGCCAGCAGTCACAGGGAAATTCGTGGAAACACCATATATTTT.

The chain is built from TRBV25-1 and TRBJ2-3; the D gene is possibly TRBD1 (6 bases). Looked up from germline, CDR1 is MGHDK and CDR2 is SYGVNS. This CDR3 contains 15 residues. Trimming cost V 6 bases and J 2 bases, with 15 bases left between them. This chain's CDR3 is CASSPGQGNTDTQYF. CDR3 DNA sequence: TGTGCCAGCAGCCCGGGGCAGGGGAACACAGATACGCAGTATTTT.

This clone appeared a few times. J is TRBJ2-1 and V is TRBV19; D perhaps matches TRBD2 (6 bases). The CDR3 runs 13 residues. In germline, CDR1 is LNHDA, CDR2 SQIVND (reference sequence). V lost 6 bases and J lost 7, with 13 bases in between. CDR3 coding DNA: TGTGCCAGTAGCCCTAGGGCGGGGAATGAGCAGTTCTTC. Protein: CASSPRAGNEQFF.

The rearrangement links TRBV11-2 to TRBJ1-5, with TRBD1 as a possible D gene (6 bases). V lost 1 base and J 4 bases, leaving 14 bases between the germline ends. This CDR3 is built from 16 residues. Germline lookup yields CDR1 SGHAT and CDR2 FQNNGV. The CDR3 loop reads CASSLVAGGPNQPQHF. CDR3 nucleotides: TGTGCCAGCAGCTTAGTCGCTGGGGGCCCAAATCAGCCCCAGCATTTT.

J is TRBJ2-7 and V is TRBV5-4; tentatively, D is TRBD2 (7 bases). The CDR3 is 17 amino acids. Trimming took 4 bases from V and 5 from J, leaving 25 bases between them. The germline V gene encodes CDR1 SGHNT and CDR2 YYREEE (reference sequence). In DNA, the CDR3 is TGTGCCAGCAGCCCCGGGGCGGGGGCAGGGCAGATGCACGAGCAGTACTTC. Its translation: CASSPGAGAGQMHEQYF. Looking up the rest from reference TRBV5-4 and TRBJ2-7 gives the full variable domain: ETGVTQSPTHLIKTRGQQVTLRCSSQSGHNTVSWYQQALGQGPQFIFQYYREEENGRGNFPPRFSGLQFPNYSSELNVNALELDDSALYLCASSPGAGAGQMHEQYFGPGTRLTVT.